One and the same sample provided the 11 T cell receptor beta chains below, sequenced in a study of T cells expressing NK-cell markers. Following a re-call of the 5' RACE reads, TCRdb has one entry per CDR3 protein and lacks DNA. The listing records a few hundred thousand distinct CDR3 sequences. The specimen was blood T cells: a sorted CD56 or NKG2C T cell subset, CD4+ or CD8+ T cells, or bulk PBMC T cells (not recorded which). The source is a man between 18 and 69 years old in good health.

The V gene is TRBV10-3, the J gene TRBJ1-1. The CDR3 has 13 amino acids. CDR1 ENHRY and CDR2 SYGVKD come from the germline V gene. The CDR3 region is CAMNSEPDTEAFF.

The genes are TRBV9 and TRBJ2-5; TCRdb lists TRBD1, though no DNA is available to test this call. Germline CDR1 reads SGDLS; CDR2 reads YYNGEE. This CDR3 has 12 amino acids. CDR3 protein: CASGRGPETQYF.

This sequence joins TRBV20-1 and TRBJ1-3. The CDR3 contains 12 residues. Germline V lookup: CDR1 DFQATT, CDR2 SNEGSKA (reference sequence). CDR3 protein: CSVKTNGNTIYF.

The rearrangement uses TRBV7-6 and TRBJ2-1; TCRdb picks TRBD1, but there is no DNA to check that call. The CDR3 has 14 amino acids. CDR1 and CDR2 from the germline V gene are SGHVS and FNYEAQ. The chain's CDR3 is CASTPYGGGPEQFF. The complete variable domain, with remaining parts taken from reference TRBV7-6 and TRBJ2-1, reads GAGVSQSPRYKVTKRGQDVALRCDPISGHVSLYWYRQALGQGPEFLTYFNYEAQQDKSGLPNDRFSAERPEGSISTLTIQRTEQRDSAMYRCASTPYGGGPEQFFGPGTRLTVL.

This chain connects TRBV28 to TRBJ2-2; TCRdb's D call, TRBD2, is unchecked because there is no DNA. The CDR3 consists of 18 residues. The germline V gene encodes CDR1 MDHEN and CDR2 SYDVKM. CDR3 protein: CASSVTRSGGGSAGELFF.

The chain has TRBV18 and TRBJ2-5; TCRdb indicates TRBD1, and absent DNA this call remains unverified. The CDR3 extends over 14 amino acids. Germline loops: CDR1 KGHSH, CDR2 LQKENI. CDR3 protein: CASSPGQGMETQYF.

The CDR3 protein is CASSVSFSRELFF. The chain has TRBV9 and TRBJ2-2. Germline loops: CDR1 SGDLS, CDR2 YYNGEE. The CDR3 has 13 residues.

This chain connects TRBV12-3 or TRBV12-4 to TRBJ1-1. The CDR3 has 14 residues. The CDR3 is CASSFGSGAAEAFF.

V usage is TRBV20-1 and J usage is TRBJ2-7; the D call from TCRdb, TRBD1, cannot be confirmed without DNA. CDR1 is DFQATT and CDR2 is SNEGSKA in the germline V gene (reference sequence). This CDR3 comprises 14 residues. The chain's CDR3 is CSASRGASGDEQYF.

V and J are TRBV6-5 and TRBJ2-1. CDR3 length: 13 amino acids. Germline CDR1 MNHEY, CDR2 SVGAGI. The CDR3 sequence is CASSYRQYNEQFF.

The chain has TRBV3-1 and TRBJ1-2. CDR3 size: 15 residues. Per the germline V gene, CDR1 is LGHDT and CDR2 is YNNKEL (reference sequence). CDR3 sequence reads: CASSQEGRDSGGYTF.